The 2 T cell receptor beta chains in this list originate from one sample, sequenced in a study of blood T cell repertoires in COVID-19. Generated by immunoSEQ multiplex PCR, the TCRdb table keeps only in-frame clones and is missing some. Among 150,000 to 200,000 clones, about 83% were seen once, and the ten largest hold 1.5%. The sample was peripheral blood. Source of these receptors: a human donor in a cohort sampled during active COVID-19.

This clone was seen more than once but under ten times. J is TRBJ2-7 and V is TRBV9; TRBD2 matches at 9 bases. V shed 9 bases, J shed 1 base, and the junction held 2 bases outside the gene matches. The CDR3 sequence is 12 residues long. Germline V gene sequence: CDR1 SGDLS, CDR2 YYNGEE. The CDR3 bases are TGTGCCAAGAGCGGGGGGTCCTACGAGCAGTACTTC. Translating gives CAKSGGSYEQYF.

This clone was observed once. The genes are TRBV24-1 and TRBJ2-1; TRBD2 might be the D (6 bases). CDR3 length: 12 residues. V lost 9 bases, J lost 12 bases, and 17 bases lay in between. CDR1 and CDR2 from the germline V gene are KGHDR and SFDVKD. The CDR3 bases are TGTGCCACCCGTCGATCTGACGGGAGGCAGTTCTTC. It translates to CATRRSDGRQFF.